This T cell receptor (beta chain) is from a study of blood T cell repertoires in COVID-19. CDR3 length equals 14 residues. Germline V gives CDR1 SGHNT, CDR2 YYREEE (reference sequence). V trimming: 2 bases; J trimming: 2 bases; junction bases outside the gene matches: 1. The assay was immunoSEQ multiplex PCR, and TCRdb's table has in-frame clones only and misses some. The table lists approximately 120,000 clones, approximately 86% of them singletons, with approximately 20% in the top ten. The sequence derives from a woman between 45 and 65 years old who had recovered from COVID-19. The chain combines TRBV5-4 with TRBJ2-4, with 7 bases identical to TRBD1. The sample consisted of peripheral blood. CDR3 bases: TGTGCCAGCAGCTTAGGGGGCACCAAAAACATTCAGTACTTC. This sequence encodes CASSLGGTKNIQYF.